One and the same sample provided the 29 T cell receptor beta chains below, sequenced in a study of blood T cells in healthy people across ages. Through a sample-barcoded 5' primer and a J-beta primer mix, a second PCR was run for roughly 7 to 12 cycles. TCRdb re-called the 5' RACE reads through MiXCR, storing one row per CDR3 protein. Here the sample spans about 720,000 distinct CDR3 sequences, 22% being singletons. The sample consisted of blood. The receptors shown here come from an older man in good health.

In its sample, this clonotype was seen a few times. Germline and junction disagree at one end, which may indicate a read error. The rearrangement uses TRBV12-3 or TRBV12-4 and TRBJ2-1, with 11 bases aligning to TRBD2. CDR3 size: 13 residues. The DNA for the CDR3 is TGTGCCAGCAGTGTAGCGGGGGGGCGCGAGCAGTTCTTC. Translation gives CASSVAGGREQFF.

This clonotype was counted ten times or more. CDR3 sequence (DNA): TGTGCCAGCAGTTACAGGGACACCGGGGAGCTGTTTTTT. Amino acids: CASSYRDTGELFF. The J gene is TRBJ2-2, the V gene TRBV6-2 or TRBV6-3; no reliable D call. The CDR3 extends over 13 amino acids. CDR1 is MNHEY, CDR2 SVGEGT, per germline. The germline V and J ends were trimmed by 2 bases and 3 bases, with 4 bases remaining between them.

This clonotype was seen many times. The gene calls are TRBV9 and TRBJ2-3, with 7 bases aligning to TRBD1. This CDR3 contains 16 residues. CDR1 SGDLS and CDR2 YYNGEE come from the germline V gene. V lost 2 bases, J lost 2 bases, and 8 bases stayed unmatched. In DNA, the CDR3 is TGTGCCAGCAGCGTTAGAGGGACAGCTTCCACAGATACGCAGTATTTT. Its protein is CASSVRGTASTDTQYF.

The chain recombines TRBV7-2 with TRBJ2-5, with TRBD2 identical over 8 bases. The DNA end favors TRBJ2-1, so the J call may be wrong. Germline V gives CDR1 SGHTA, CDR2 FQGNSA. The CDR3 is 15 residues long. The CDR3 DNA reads TGTGCCAGCAGCTTAAGAATAGCGGGAAAAAGTGAGCAGTTCTTC. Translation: CASSLRIAGKSEQFF.

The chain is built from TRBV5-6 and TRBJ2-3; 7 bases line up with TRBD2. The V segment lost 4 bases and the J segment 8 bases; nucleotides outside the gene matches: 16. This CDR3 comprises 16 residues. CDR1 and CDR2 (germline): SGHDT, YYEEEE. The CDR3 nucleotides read TGTGCCAGCAGCCGGGCGCGGGAGAAGTATCGGGGTACGCAGTATTTT. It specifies CASSRAREKYRGTQYF. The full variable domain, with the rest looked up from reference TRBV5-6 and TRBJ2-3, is DAGVTQSPTHLIKTRGQQVTLRCSPKSGHDTVSWYQQALGQGPQFIFQYYEEEERQRGNFPDRFSGHQFPNYSSELNVNALLLGDSALYLCASSRAREKYRGTQYFGPGTRLTVL.

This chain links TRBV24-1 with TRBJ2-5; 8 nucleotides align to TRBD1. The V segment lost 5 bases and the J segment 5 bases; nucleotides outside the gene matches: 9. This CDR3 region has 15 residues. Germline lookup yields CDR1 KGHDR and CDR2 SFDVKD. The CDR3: CATSVQGAYQETQYF. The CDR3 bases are TGTGCCACCAGTGTGCAGGGGGCGTATCAGGAGACCCAGTACTTC.

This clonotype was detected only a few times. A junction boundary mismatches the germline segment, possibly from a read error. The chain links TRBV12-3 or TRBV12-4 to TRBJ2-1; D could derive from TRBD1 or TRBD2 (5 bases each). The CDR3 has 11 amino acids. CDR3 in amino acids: CASSPGTQPNF. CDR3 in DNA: TGTGCCAGCAGTCCCGGGACCCAGCCAAACTTC.

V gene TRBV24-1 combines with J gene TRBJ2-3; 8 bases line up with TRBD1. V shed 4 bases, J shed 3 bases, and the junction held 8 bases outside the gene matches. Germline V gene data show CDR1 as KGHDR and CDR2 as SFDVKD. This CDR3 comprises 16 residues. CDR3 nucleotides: TGTGCCACCAGTGACACAGGACAGGGTAGGACAGATACGCAGTATTTT. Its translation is CATSDTGQGRTDTQYF.

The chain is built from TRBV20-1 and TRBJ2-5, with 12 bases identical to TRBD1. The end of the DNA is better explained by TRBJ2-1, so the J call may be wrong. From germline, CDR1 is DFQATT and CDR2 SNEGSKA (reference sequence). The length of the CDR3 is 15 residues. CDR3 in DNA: TGCAGTGCTAGGGACCGGGACAGGGGGCGTGCTGAGCAGTTCTTC. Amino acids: CSARDRDRGRAEQFF.

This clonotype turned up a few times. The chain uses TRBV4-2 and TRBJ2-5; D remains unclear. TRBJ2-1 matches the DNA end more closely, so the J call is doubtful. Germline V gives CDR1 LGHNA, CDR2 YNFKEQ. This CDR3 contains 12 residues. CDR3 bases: TGTGCCAGCAGCCAAGAAGTGGCTGAGCAGTTCTTC. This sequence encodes CASSQEVAEQFF.

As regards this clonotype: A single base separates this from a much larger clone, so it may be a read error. The CDR3 DNA reads as TGTGCCATCAGTGAGTCCACGCAGGGGGCCATAAACAGGTTGCCCCACAATGAGCAGTTCTTC. Amino acids: CAISESTQGAINRLPHNEQFF. This chain connects TRBV10-3 to TRBJ2-1; 8 bases are a match to TRBD1. CDR3 size: 21 residues. Per germline, CDR1 ENHRY and CDR2 SYGVKD. The V and J ends lost 0 bases and 5 bases, in that order; junction bases with no gene match: 21.

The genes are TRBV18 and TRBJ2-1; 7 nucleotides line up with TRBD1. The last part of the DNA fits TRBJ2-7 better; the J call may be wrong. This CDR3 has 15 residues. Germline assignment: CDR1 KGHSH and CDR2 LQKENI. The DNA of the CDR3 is TGTGCCAGCTCATCTCGACAGGGTAGTTGGTACGAGCAGTACTTC. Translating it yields CASSSRQGSWYEQYF.

CDR3 nucleotides: TGTGCCAGCAGTTTTGTATTTGAGGACATTTATAGCAATCAGCCCCAGCATTTT. Translated: CASSFVFEDIYSNQPQHF. The chain recombines TRBV12-3 or TRBV12-4 with TRBJ1-5; D possibly corresponds to TRBD1 (5 bases). The CDR3 has 18 residues. V gave up 3 bases and J gave up 0 bases, with 18 bases separating them.

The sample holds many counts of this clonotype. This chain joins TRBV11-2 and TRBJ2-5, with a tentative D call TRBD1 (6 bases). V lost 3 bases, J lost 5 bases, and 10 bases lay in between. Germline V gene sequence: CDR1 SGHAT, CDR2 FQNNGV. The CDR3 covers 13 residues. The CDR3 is CASSFGTLETQYF. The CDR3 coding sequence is TGTGCCAGCAGCTTCGGGACATTGGAGACCCAGTACTTC. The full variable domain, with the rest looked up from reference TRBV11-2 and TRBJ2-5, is EAGVAQSPRYKIIEKRQSVAFWCNPISGHATLYWYQQILGQGPKLLIQFQNNGVVDDSQLPKDRFSAERLKGVDSTLKIQPAKLEDSAVYLCASSFGTLETQYFGPGTRLLVL.

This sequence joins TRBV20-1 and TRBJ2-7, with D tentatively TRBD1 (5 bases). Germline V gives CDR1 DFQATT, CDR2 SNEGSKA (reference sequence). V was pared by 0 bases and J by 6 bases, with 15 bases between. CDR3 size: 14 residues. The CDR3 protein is CSARDGAGLGEQYF. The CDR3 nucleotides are TGCAGTGCTAGAGATGGTGCAGGGCTTGGCGAGCAGTACTTC.

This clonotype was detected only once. The CDR3 sequence: CASSFRGLEKLFF. CDR3 coding DNA: TGTGCCAGCAGCTTTCGGGGCCTTGAAAAACTGTTTTTT. The chain recombines TRBV5-5 with TRBJ1-4; tentatively, D is TRBD1 (5 bases). The germline V gene has CDR1 SGHKS and CDR2 YYEKEE (reference sequence). The CDR3 consists of 13 residues. The V gene lost 2 bases and the J gene lost 7 bases, with 9 bases spanning the gap.

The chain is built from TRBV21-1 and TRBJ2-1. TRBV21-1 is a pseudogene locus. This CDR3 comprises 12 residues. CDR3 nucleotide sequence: TGTGCCAGCAGCAAACCTTACAATGAGCAGTTCTTC. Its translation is CASSKPYNEQFF.

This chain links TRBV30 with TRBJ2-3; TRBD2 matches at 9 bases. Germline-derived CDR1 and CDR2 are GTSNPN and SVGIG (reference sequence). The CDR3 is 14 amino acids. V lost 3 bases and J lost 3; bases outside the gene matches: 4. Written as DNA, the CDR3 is TGTGCCTGGAGAGGAGCGGGAGGAACAGATACGCAGTATTTT. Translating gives CAWRGAGGTDTQYF.

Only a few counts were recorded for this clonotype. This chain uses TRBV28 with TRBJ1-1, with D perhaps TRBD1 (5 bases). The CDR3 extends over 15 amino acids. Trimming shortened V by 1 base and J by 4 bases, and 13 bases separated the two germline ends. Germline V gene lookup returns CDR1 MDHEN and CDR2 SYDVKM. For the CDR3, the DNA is TGTGCCAGCAGTTTATCGCATGGGACGGGCACTGAAGCTTTCTTT. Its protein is CASSLSHGTGTEAFF.

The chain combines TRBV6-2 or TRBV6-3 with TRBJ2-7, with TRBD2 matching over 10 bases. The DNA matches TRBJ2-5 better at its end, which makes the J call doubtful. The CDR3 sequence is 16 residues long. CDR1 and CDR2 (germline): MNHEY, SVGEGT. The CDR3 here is CASSYPLAGVKETQYF. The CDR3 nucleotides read TGTGCCAGCAGTTACCCGCTAGCGGGAGTAAAGGAGACCCAGTACTTC.

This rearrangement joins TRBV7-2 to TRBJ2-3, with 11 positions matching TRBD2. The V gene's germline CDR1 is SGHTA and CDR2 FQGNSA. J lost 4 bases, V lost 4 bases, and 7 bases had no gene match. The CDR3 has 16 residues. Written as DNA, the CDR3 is TGTGCCAGCAGCTCCATAACTAGCGGGAGATCAGATACGCAGTATTTT. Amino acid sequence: CASSSITSGRSDTQYF.

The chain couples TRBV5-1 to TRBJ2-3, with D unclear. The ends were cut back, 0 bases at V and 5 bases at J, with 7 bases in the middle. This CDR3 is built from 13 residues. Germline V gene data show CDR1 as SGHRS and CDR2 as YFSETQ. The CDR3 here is CASSLATIDTQYF. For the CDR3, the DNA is TGCGCCAGCAGCTTGGCTACGATAGATACGCAGTATTTT.

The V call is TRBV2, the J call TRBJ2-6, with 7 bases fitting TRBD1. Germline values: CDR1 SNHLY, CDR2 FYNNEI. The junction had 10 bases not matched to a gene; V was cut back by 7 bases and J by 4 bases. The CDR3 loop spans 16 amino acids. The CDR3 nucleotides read TGTGCCAGCATCTCCAGGGGGTCAGCAGGGGCCAACGTCCTGACTTTC. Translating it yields CASISRGSAGANVLTF.

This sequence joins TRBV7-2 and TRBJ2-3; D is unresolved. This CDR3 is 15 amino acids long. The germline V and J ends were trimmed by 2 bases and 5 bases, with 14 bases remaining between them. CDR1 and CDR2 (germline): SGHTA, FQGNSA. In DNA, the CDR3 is TGTGCCAGCAGCTTAAGACCCATAGCTGGAGATACGCAGTATTTT. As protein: CASSLRPIAGDTQYF.

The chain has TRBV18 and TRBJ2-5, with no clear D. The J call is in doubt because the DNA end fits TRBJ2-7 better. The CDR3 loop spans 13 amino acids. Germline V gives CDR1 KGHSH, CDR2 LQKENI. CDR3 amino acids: CASSLFSLREQYV. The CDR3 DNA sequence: TGTGCCAGCTCACTGTTTAGCCTGCGCGAGCAGTACGTC.

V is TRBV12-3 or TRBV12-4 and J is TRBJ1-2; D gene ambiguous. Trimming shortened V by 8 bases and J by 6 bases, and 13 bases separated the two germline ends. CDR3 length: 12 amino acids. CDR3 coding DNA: TGTGCCAGCCGCGTAACTCCCCATGGCTACACCTTC. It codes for CASRVTPHGYTF.

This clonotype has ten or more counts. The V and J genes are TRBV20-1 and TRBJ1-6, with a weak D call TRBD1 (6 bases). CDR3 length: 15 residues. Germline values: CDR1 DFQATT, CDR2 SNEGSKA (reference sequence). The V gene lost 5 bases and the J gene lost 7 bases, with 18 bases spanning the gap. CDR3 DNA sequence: TGCAGTGCTCCCCCCCCGGGGGACAAAAATTCACCCCTCCACTTT. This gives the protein CSAPPPGDKNSPLHF.

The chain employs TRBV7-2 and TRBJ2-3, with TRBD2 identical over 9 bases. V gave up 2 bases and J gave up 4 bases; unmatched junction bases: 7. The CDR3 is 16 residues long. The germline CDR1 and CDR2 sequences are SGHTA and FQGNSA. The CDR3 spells CASSLNGGRAPDTQYF. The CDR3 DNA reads TGTGCCAGCAGCTTAAATGGCGGGAGGGCCCCAGATACGCAGTATTTT.

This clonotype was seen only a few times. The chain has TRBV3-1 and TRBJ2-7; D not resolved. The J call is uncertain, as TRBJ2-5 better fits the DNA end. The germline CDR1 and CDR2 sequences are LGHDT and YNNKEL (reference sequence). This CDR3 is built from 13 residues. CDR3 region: CASSQPPTETQYF. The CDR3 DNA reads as TGTGCCAGCAGCCAGCCTCCTACAGAGACCCAGTACTTC.